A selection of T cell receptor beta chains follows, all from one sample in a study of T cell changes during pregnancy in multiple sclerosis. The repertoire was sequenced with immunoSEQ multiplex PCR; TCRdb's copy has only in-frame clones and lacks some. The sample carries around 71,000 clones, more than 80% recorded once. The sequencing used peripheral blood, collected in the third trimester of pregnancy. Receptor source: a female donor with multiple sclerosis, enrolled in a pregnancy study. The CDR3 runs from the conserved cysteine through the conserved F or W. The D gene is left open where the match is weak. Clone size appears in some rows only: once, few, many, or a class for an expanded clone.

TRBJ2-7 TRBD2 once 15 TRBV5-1 CASSLVIAGAYEQYF TGCGCCAGCAGCTTGGTGATTGCGGGAGCCTACGAGCAGTACTTC
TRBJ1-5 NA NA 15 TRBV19 CASSMWQSSNQPQHF TGTGCCAGTAGTATGTGGCAGTCTAGCAATCAGCCCCAGCATTTT
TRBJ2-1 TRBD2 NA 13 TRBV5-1 CASSLPGGNEQFF TGCGCCAGCAGCTTGCCGGGGGGCAATGAGCAGTTCTTC
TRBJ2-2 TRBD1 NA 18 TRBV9 CASSVEVRGSANTGELFF TGTGCCAGCAGCGTAGAGGTCAGGGGGTCCGCGAACACCGGGGAGCTGTTTTTT
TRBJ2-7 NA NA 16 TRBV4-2 CASSQDQVGLAPEQYF TGTGCCAGCAGCCAAGATCAGGTGGGACTTGCACCCGAGCAGTACTTC
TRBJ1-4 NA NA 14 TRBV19 CASSTRQANEKLFF TGTGCCAGTAGTACTAGACAGGCGAATGAAAAACTGTTTTTT
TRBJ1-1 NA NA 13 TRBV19 CASSIFGNTEAFF TGTGCCAGTAGTATTTTCGGGAACACTGAAGCTTTCTTT
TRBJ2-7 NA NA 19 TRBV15 CATSRDKAGLGRPWDEQYF TGTGCCACCAGCAGAGATAAGGCGGGTCTCGGACGTCCCTGGGACGAGCAGTACTTC
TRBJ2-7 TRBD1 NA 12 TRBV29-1 CSGSTGTYEQYF TGCAGCGGCTCGACAGGGACGTACGAGCAGTACTTC
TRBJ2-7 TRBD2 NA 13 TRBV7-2 CASRSSGKYEQYF TGTGCCAGCAGATCTAGCGGGAAGTACGAGCAGTACTTC
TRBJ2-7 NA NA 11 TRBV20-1 CSPRDNYEQYF TGCAGCCCCCGGGACAACTACGAGCAGTACTTC
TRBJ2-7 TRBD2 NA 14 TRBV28 CASSLGGSSHEQYF TGTGCCAGCAGTCTCGGCGGGAGCAGCCACGAGCAGTACTTC
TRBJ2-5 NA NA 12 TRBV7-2 CASSLWAETQYF TGTGCCAGCAGCTTATGGGCGGAGACCCAGTACTTC
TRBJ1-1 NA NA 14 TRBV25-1 CASSDSREMAEAFF TGTGCCAGCAGTGATTCGAGAGAGATGGCTGAAGCTTTCTTT
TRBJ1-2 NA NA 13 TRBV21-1 CASSKMGQKGYTF TGTGCCAGCAGCAAGATGGGACAGAAGGGCTACACCTTC
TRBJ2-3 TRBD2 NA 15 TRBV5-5 CASSLIASGTDTQYF TGTGCCAGCAGCTTGATAGCTAGCGGTACAGATACGCAGTATTTT
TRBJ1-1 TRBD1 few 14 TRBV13 CASSLDRGNTEAFF TGTGCCAGCAGTTTAGACAGGGGCAACACTGAAGCTTTCTTT
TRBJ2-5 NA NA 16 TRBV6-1 CASSEMVQGGQKTQYF TGTGCCAGCAGTGAAATGGTTCAGGGCGGTCAGAAGACCCAGTACTTC
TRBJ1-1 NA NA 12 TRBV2 CASSDSGTEAFF TGTGCCAGCAGTGATTCAGGGACTGAAGCTTTCTTT
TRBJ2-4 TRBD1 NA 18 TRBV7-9 CASSNRGQGWFEGNIQYF TGTGCCAGCAGCAATCGTGGACAGGGGTGGTTTGAGGGAAACATTCAGTACTTC
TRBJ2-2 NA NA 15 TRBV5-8 CASSPGHTNTGELFF TGTGCCAGCAGCCCCGGACATACGAACACCGGGGAGCTGTTTTTT
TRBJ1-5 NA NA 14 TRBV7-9 CASSPRTDNQPQHF TGTGCCAGCAGCCCGAGGACAGATAATCAGCCCCAGCATTTT
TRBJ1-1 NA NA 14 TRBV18 CASSPALGSTEAFF TGTGCCAGCTCACCGGCACTAGGGAGCACTGAAGCTTTCTTT
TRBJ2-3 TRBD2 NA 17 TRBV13 CASSAWGGAGGTDTQYF TGTGCCAGCAGCGCCTGGGGAGGAGCGGGAGGCACAGATACGCAGTATTTT
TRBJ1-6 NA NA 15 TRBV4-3 CASSQEGAGNSPLHF TGCGCCAGCAGCCAAGAAGGGGCAGGGAATTCACCCCTCCACTTT
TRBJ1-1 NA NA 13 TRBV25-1 CASSEYWATEAFF TGTGCCAGCAGTGAATATTGGGCCACTGAAGCTTTCTTT
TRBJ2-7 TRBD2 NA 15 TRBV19 CASSDTGGPAYEQYF TGTGCCAGTAGTGATACGGGGGGACCCGCCTACGAGCAGTACTTC
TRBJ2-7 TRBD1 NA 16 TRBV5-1 CASSPNPGTGRYEQYF TGCGCCAGCAGCCCAAACCCCGGGACAGGGCGCTACGAGCAGTACTTC
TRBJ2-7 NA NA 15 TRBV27 CASSPTGSPTYEQYF TGTGCCAGCAGTCCAACAGGGTCCCCAACCTACGAGCAGTACTTC
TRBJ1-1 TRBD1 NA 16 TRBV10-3 CAISEKLTGGSTEAFF TGTGCCATCAGTGAGAAATTGACAGGGGGGAGCACTGAAGCTTTCTTT
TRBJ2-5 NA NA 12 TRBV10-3 CAVQGVAGTQYF TGTGCCGTACAGGGTGTTGCCGGGACCCAGTACTTC
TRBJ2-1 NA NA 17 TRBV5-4 CASSLGQLRVSYNEQFF TGTGCCAGCAGCTTGGGGCAATTGCGGGTGTCCTACAATGAGCAGTTCTTC
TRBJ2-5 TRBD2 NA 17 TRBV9 CASSVGVSGSGQETQYF TGTGCCAGCAGCGTTGGGGTGAGCGGGAGTGGGCAAGAGACCCAGTACTTC
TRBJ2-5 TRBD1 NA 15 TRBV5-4 CASSAGQGGVETQYF TGTGCCAGCAGCGCCGGACAGGGGGGGGTGGAGACCCAGTACTTC
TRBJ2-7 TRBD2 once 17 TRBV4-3 CASSQEASGKASYEQYF TGCGCCAGCAGCCAAGAGGCTAGCGGGAAGGCCTCCTACGAGCAGTACTTC
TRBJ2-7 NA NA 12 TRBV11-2 CASSYRDYEQYF TGTGCCAGCAGCTACAGGGACTACGAGCAGTACTTC